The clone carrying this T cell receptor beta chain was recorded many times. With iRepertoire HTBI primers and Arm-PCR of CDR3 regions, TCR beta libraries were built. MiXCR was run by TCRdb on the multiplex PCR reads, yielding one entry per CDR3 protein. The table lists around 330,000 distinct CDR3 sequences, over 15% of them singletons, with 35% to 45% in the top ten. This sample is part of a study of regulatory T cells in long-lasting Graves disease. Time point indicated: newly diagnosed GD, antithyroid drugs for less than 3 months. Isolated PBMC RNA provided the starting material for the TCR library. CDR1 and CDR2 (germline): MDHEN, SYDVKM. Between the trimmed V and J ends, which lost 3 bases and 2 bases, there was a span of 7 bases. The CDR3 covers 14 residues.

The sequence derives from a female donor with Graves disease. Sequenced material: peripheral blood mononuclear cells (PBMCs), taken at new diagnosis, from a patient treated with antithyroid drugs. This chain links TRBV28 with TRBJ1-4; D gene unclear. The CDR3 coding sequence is TGTGCCAGCAGTTTCGGGGTCACTAATGAAAAACTGTTTTTT. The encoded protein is CASSFGVTNEKLFF.